These 3 T cell receptor beta chains were all obtained from the same sample, sequenced in a study of blood T cell repertoires in COVID-19. Libraries were prepared by immunoSEQ multiplex PCR; TCRdb keeps only in-frame clonotypes and omits some of them. The table includes some 300,000 clones, approximately 86% detected once. Sequenced sample: peripheral blood. The receptors derive from a woman in her 70s with COVID-19, enrolled during active disease.

V is TRBV20-1 and J is TRBJ2-7, with D maybe TRBD2 (6 bases). The CDR3 loop spans 15 amino acids. Per germline, CDR1 DFQATT and CDR2 SNEGSKA (reference sequence). Deletions cut 3 bases from V and 7 bases from J, with 22 bases between. The CDR3 DNA follows: TGCAGTGCTAGTGCCGGGGGTGTCTCTTCTCGAGAGCAGTACTTC. It specifies CSASAGGVSSREQYF.

The rearrangement links TRBV18 to TRBJ1-1; no firm D call. The V gene's germline CDR1 is KGHSH and CDR2 LQKENI. With 2 bases removed from V and 1 base from J, the gap between germline ends came to 8 bases. This CDR3 is 14 amino acids long. The CDR3 spells CASSPISENTEAFF. The CDR3 DNA is TGTGCCAGCTCACCAATCTCAGAGAACACTGAAGCTTTCTTT.

The chain has TRBV5-1 and TRBJ2-5; 7 nucleotides line up with TRBD1. V dropped 2 bases and J dropped 3; count of bases not matched to a gene: 1. CDR1 is SGHRS and CDR2 is YFSETQ in the germline V gene. The CDR3 extends over 13 amino acids. CDR3 bases: TGCGCCAGCAGCTTCGACAGGGAAGAGACCCAGTACTTC. It yields the protein CASSFDREETQYF.